Following are 17 T cell receptor beta chains from one sample sequenced in a study of human T cells and chemical hapten exposure. Each CDR3 protein is one row after TCRdb ran MiXCR on the RACE reads. The data show some 31,000 distinct CDR3 sequences, around 5.5% seen once. Specified time point: healthy volunteer bleed at 6 weeks. Someone pulled total RNA out of unfractionated whole blood. What was sequenced was whole blood. The receptors come from a human donor in good health. Some clones in this sample may be carry-over from other donors' samples.

This clonotype was detected ten times or more. The chain uses TRBV5-4 and TRBJ2-7; 11 bases line up with TRBD1. CDR1 is SGHNT and CDR2 is YYREEE in the germline V gene (reference sequence). The ends lost 10 bases at V and 2 bases at J; junction bases unmatched: 5. This CDR3 region has 13 residues. The CDR3 DNA reads as TGTGCCTTGGGGGGACAGGGGGCCTACGAGCAGTACTTC. Translating it yields CALGGQGAYEQYF.

This clonotype occurred many times. The rearrangement joins TRBV5-1 to TRBJ2-5, with D hard to call. CDR3 length: 13 amino acids. Looked up from germline, CDR1 is SGHRS and CDR2 is YFSETQ. Trimming removed 4 bases at V and 3 bases at J, with 10 bases between. CDR3 DNA sequence: TGCGCCAGCAGCGCCTCCCCTGAAGAGACCCAGTACTTC. It translates to CASSASPEETQYF.

V gene TRBV12-3 or TRBV12-4 combines with J gene TRBJ1-6; 9 nucleotides align to TRBD1. This CDR3 spans 18 amino acids. V was clipped by 6 bases and J by 9 bases; unmatched bases: 18. The CDR3 DNA follows: TGTGCCAGCAGAAATACCATAAACCGGGACAGGGTTGGTTCACCCCTCCACTTT. This encodes CASRNTINRDRVGSPLHF.

As regards this clonotype: Since a much larger clone is just one base distant, this may be a read error. The rearrangement uses TRBV5-1 and TRBJ2-2, with a weak D call TRBD2 (6 bases). CDR1 is SGHRS and CDR2 is YFSETQ in the germline V gene. The CDR3 sequence is 16 residues long. In DNA form, the CDR3 reads TGCGCCAGCAGCTTGTCCCCAGCGCGAAGGACCGGGGGGCTGTTTTTT. It is translated as CASSLSPARRTGGLFF.

This clonotype was seen at least ten times. The chain carries TRBV4-1 and TRBJ2-4; TRBD1 aligns across 7 bases. Germline values: CDR1 MGHRA, CDR2 YSYEKL. The CDR3 extends over 16 amino acids. V lost 4 bases to trimming and J lost 4 bases; unmatched junction nucleotides: 10. The CDR3 nucleotides read TGCGCCAGCAGCCGCGGTAAGGGGGCCCCGAAAAACATTCAGTACTTC. Its protein product is CASSRGKGAPKNIQYF.

This clonotype has only a few counts. The chain recombines TRBV18 with TRBJ1-1, with TRBD1 matching over 8 bases. Germline-derived CDR1 and CDR2 are KGHSH and LQKENI. CDR3 size: 16 residues. V gave up 6 bases and J gave up 4 bases; unmatched junction bases: 13. The CDR3 coding sequence is TGTGCCAGCTCCGCCAACAGGGGGGGTAGAAGCACTGAAGCTTTCTTT. Its translation is CASSANRGGRSTEAFF.

This clonotype was recorded many times. This chain joins TRBV28 and TRBJ1-2; D is ambiguous. Per the germline V gene, CDR1 is MDHEN and CDR2 is SYDVKM. V was trimmed by 4 bases and J by 1 base, leaving 10 bases between them. CDR3 length: 14 residues. CDR3 in DNA: TGTGCCAGCAGTTCCCCGAGCCTTAACTATGGCTACACCTTC. Translated: CASSSPSLNYGYTF.

This clonotype was detected ten times or more. The chain uses TRBV29-1 and TRBJ1-1, with unresolved D. The V gene lost 8 bases and the J gene lost 7 bases, with 14 bases spanning the gap. The CDR3 is made up of 11 amino acids. The germline CDR1 and CDR2 sequences are SQVTM and ANQGSEA. CDR3 nucleotide sequence: TGCAGCTCCGGTAGAGACGGTGAAGCTTTCTTT. This encodes CSSGRDGEAFF.

In its sample, this clonotype was seen many times. This chain links TRBV5-1 with TRBJ1-4; D not resolved. CDR1 SGHRS and CDR2 YFSETQ come from the germline V gene. Deletions cut 4 bases from V and 1 base from J, with 5 bases between. This CDR3 has 13 amino acids. The CDR3 region is CASSAGTNEKLFF. CDR3 DNA sequence: TGCGCCAGCAGCGCGGGAACTAATGAAAAACTGTTTTTT.

This clonotype occurred many times. The chain is built from TRBV7-9 and TRBJ2-3; TRBD1 matches 9 bases. This CDR3 region has 15 residues. Germline CDR1 reads SEHNR; CDR2 reads FQNEAQ (reference sequence). V was clipped by 4 bases and J by 1 base; unmatched bases: 3. The CDR3 region has the DNA TGTGCCAGCAGCTCGTACAGGGGGCGCACAGATACGCAGTATTTT. Amino acid sequence: CASSSYRGRTDTQYF.

Details on this clonotype: A read error may be the cause here, since a much bigger clone is one base away. The chain couples TRBV3-1 to TRBJ1-2, with TRBD1 identical over 7 bases. Germline CDR1 LGHDT, CDR2 YNNKEL (reference sequence). The CDR3 runs to 15 residues. The DNA for the CDR3 is TGTGCCAGCAGCCCGGGGGACAGAAGAGGCTATGGCTACCCCTTC. Its protein is CASSPGDRRGYGYPF.

This clonotype is medium-sized by share. The chain couples TRBV14 to TRBJ2-3; TRBD1 matches at 8 bases. The CDR3 is made up of 16 amino acids. J gave up 4 bases and V 4 bases, and 10 bases lay outside the gene matches. CDR1 and CDR2 from the germline V gene are SGHDN and FVKESK. The CDR3 bases are TGTGCCAGCAGCCCTTTCTTCGGACAGGGAGCAGATACGCAGTATTTT. Its translation: CASSPFFGQGADTQYF.

This clonotype was counted ten times or more. J is TRBJ2-7 and V is TRBV2; 8 bases match TRBD2. The trim removed 4 bases at V and 9 bases at J, leaving 11 bases unmatched. The CDR3 runs to 14 residues. Germline V gene data show CDR1 as SNHLY and CDR2 as FYNNEI. CDR3 residues: CASSVQTSDLPQYF. DNA for the CDR3: TGTGCCAGCAGTGTGCAGACTAGCGACCTGCCGCAGTACTTC.

The sample holds many counts of this clonotype. The gene calls are TRBV6-5 and TRBJ2-4; D is unclear. This CDR3 is built from 13 residues. Germline CDR1 reads MNHEY; CDR2 reads SVGAGI. V lost 2 bases to trimming and J lost 5 bases, with 7 bases between them. The CDR3 bases are TGTGCCAGCAGTTACGCCCCCCAAAACATTCAGTACTTC. It translates to CASSYAPQNIQYF.

This clonotype was recorded at least ten times. The chain recombines TRBV7-9 with TRBJ2-6, with D possibly TRBD1 on 6 matching bases. Trimming removed 6 bases from V and 0 bases from J, with 18 bases in between. In germline, CDR1 is SEHNR, CDR2 FQNEAQ (reference sequence). The CDR3 totals 18 residues. DNA of the CDR3: TGTGCCAGCAGGTCACAGGGAGAGGCTCTCTCTGGGGCCAACGTCCTGACTTTC. Translation gives CASRSQGEALSGANVLTF.

This chain links TRBV5-4 with TRBJ2-2; no firm D call. V was clipped by 4 bases and J by 6 bases, with 7 bases between them. CDR3 length: 12 amino acids. Germline CDR1 reads SGHNT; CDR2 reads YYREEE (reference sequence). This CDR3 reads CASSNSSGELFF. For the CDR3, the DNA is TGTGCCAGCAGCAATAGCTCCGGGGAGCTGTTTTTT.

On this clonotype itself: A read error may be the cause here, since a much bigger clone is one base away. J is TRBJ1-3 and V is TRBV9, with D unresolved. This CDR3 contains 11 residues. The germline V and J ends were trimmed by 4 bases and 6 bases, with 5 bases remaining between them. From germline, CDR1 is SGDLS and CDR2 YYNGEE. The DNA of the CDR3 is TGTGCCAGCAGCTTTGAAAACACCATATATTTT. Protein sequence: CASSFENTIYF.